Shown below are 8 T cell receptor beta chains from a single sample sequenced in a study of shared clonotypes between healthy human individuals. Clones were sequenced by immunoSEQ multiplex PCR, and TCRdb holds only the in-frame ones, with some missing. Of 2 million to 3 million clones listed, over 85% are singletons. Sequenced sample: naive CD4+ T cells sorted from blood. Subset in this sample: CD45RA+ positively selected. These receptors were taken from a man younger than 30 in good health.

In regard to this clone: This sample also contains other DNA sequences that code for the same CDR3. This chain links TRBV6-6 with TRBJ2-5, with no clear D. In germline, CDR1 is MNHNY, CDR2 SVGAGI (reference sequence). V was clipped by 0 bases and J by 1 base, with 6 bases between them. The CDR3 consists of 14 residues. CDR3 sequence reads: CASSYSSVQETQYF. CDR3 sequence (DNA): TGTGCCAGCAGTTACTCGAGTGTCCAAGAGACCCAGTACTTC.

This CDR3 is CASSLGWEGGELFF. The CDR3 DNA reads TGTGCCAGCAGCTTAGGATGGGAGGGCGGGGAGCTGTTTTTT. This chain connects TRBV11-2 to TRBJ2-2, with 7 bases fitting TRBD2. The CDR3 is 14 amino acids. The junction had 3 bases not matched to a gene; V was cut back by 1 base and J by 7 bases. Germline-derived CDR1 and CDR2 are SGHAT and FQNNGV.

The CDR3 nucleotides read TGCGCCAGCACTTCCAGCGGGGGGGATCTTGGCGGTGAGCAGTTCTTC. This encodes CASTSSGGDLGGEQFF. This chain joins TRBV5-1 and TRBJ2-1; 10 positions agree with TRBD2. Trimming at V came to 6 bases and at J to 9 bases, leaving 15 bases not matched to a gene. The CDR3 has 16 amino acids. Looked up from germline, CDR1 is SGHRS and CDR2 is YFSETQ.

Only one count was recorded for this clone. V usage is TRBV18 and J usage is TRBJ2-1; D remains ambiguous. Germline loops: CDR1 KGHSH, CDR2 LQKENI. The CDR3 has 13 residues. The V gene lost 2 bases and the J gene lost 6 bases, with 8 bases spanning the gap. The CDR3 DNA reads TGTGCCAGCTCACCAAAGGATGGCAATGAGCAGTTCTTC. Encoded protein: CASSPKDGNEQFF.

The CDR3 is CSVASGEGSYNSPLHF. In DNA form, the CDR3 reads TGCAGCGTTGCCTCTGGAGAAGGCTCCTATAATTCACCCCTCCACTTT. The rearrangement joins TRBV29-1 to TRBJ1-6; D unclear. The germline V and J ends were trimmed by 4 bases and 0 bases, with 13 bases remaining between them. Germline CDR1 and CDR2: SQVTM and ANQGSEA. The CDR3 runs 16 residues.

The chain combines TRBV7-9 with TRBJ1-1; TRBD1 aligns across 8 bases. V lost 1 base, J lost 4 bases, and 11 bases stayed unmatched. Germline V gene lookup returns CDR1 SEHNR and CDR2 FQNEAQ (reference sequence). The CDR3 totals 17 residues. The CDR3 DNA sequence: TGTGCCAGCAGCTTAGAGGCAGGGGGCCTAATTGGCACTGAAGCTTTCTTT. Protein sequence: CASSLEAGGLIGTEAFF.

Of note for this clone: This CDR3 is also generated by other DNA sequences in the sample. Written as DNA, the CDR3 is TGTGCCTGGAGTGCTCGGGGGGGTGAGACCCAGTACTTC. Its translation: CAWSARGGETQYF. The genes are TRBV30 and TRBJ2-5; 8 positions match TRBD2. This CDR3 spans 13 amino acids. Germline CDR1 reads GTSNPN; CDR2 reads SVGIG (reference sequence). The V and J ends lost 1 base and 5 bases, in that order; junction bases with no gene match: 3.

The chain employs TRBV5-1 and TRBJ2-7, with a tentative D call TRBD1 (7 bases). The CDR3 loop spans 15 amino acids. From germline, CDR1 is SGHRS and CDR2 YFSETQ. Between the trimmed V and J ends, which lost 4 bases and 0 bases, there was a span of 14 bases. The CDR3 loop is CASSGGTAGSYEQYF. CDR3 nucleotide sequence: TGCGCCAGCAGCGGCGGGACAGCAGGCTCCTACGAGCAGTACTTC.